These 13 T cell receptor beta chains originate from one sample sequenced in a study of identical twins. Via MiXCR, TCRdb re-called the 5' RACE reads, giving one row per CDR3 protein. The data hold 1.5 million or so distinct CDR3 sequences, with about 32% observed a single time. Input material: cord blood. These receptor sequences come from a newborn girl in good health.

The chain links TRBV21-1 to TRBJ2-5; the D segment call TRBD1 is taken from the table without a DNA check. Gene TRBJ2-7 matches the end of the DNA better, so the J call may be wrong. TRBV21-1 is a pseudogene segment. This CDR3 contains 13 residues. In DNA, the CDR3 is TGTGCCAGCAGCAAGGGACAGTTCCACGAGCAGTACTTC. Translated, it gives CASSKGQFHEQYF.

This clonotype has just a few counts. V is TRBV4-1 and J is TRBJ2-1, with D maybe TRBD2 (6 bases). The germline V and J ends were trimmed by 1 base and 8 bases, with 15 bases remaining between them. The CDR3 extends over 15 amino acids. Germline CDR1 is MGHRA and CDR2 is YSYEKL. CDR3 DNA sequence: TGCGCCAGCAGCCAAGTAGCGGTCAATGTCTATGAGCAGTTCTTC. Protein product: CASSQVAVNVYEQFF.

This clonotype turned up a few times. The rearrangement uses TRBV12-3 or TRBV12-4 and TRBJ2-3; 7 bases align to TRBD2. J gave up 0 bases and V 3 bases, and 6 bases lay outside the gene matches. CDR3 length equals 16 residues. CDR3 nucleotides: TGTGCCAGCAGTTTTGGGGGACTACCTAGCACAGATACGCAGTATTTT. Protein sequence: CASSFGGLPSTDTQYF.

This clonotype showed up just once. The chain uses TRBV12-5 and TRBJ2-2; D gene unclear. The V gene lost 8 bases and the J gene lost 0 bases, with 7 bases spanning the gap. CDR3 size: 13 residues. Per the germline V gene, CDR1 is LGHNT and CDR2 is FRNRAP. CDR3 region: CASQPPNTGELFF. The CDR3 nucleotides read TGTGCTAGTCAGCCCCCGAACACCGGGGAGCTGTTTTTT. Drawing the rest from reference TRBV12-5 and TRBJ2-2, the complete variable domain is DARVTQTPRHKVTEMGQEVTMRCQPILGHNTVFWYRQTMMQGLELLAYFRNRAPLDDSGMPKDRFSAEMPDATLATLKIQPSEPRDSAVYFCASQPPNTGELFFGEGSRLTVL.

This clonotype was observed a few times. This chain uses TRBV6-4 with TRBJ2-3; tentative D call: TRBD2 (5 bases). Trimming removed 4 bases from V and 1 base from J, with 12 bases in between. This CDR3 is 15 amino acids long. The germline V gene has CDR1 MRHNA and CDR2 SNTAGT. CDR3 coding DNA: TGTGCCAGCAGTGTGGATCCAGCGGGCACAGATACGCAGTATTTT. Protein sequence: CASSVDPAGTDTQYF.

This sequence joins TRBV9 and TRBJ2-1; 7 bases fit TRBD2. J was trimmed by 9 bases and V by 3 bases; bases with no gene match: 6. There are 13 residues in the CDR3. Germline loops: CDR1 SGDLS, CDR2 YYNGEE. CDR3 nucleotides: TGTGCCAGCAGCGCCTTAGCGGGCGTTGAGCAGTTCTTC. This sequence encodes CASSALAGVEQFF.

CDR3 coding DNA: TGTGCCAGCAGCTTAGGGCGGGGACCCCTTGAAAAACTGTTTTTT. Residues: CASSLGRGPLEKLFF. The chain carries TRBV7-9 and TRBJ1-4; D is possibly TRBD1 (5 bases). From germline, CDR1 is SEHNR and CDR2 FQNEAQ (reference sequence). This CDR3 comprises 15 residues. V lost 1 base to trimming and J lost 7 bases, with 13 bases between them.

The CDR3 coding sequence is TGTGCCAGCAGCTTAGTAGTCTCCGACAGGGGCAGCAATCAGCCCCAGCATTTT. Its translation is CASSLVVSDRGSNQPQHF. V gene TRBV7-9 combines with J gene TRBJ1-5; 8 bases are shared with TRBD1. The CDR3 is made up of 18 amino acids. Germline V gene data show CDR1 as SEHNR and CDR2 as FQNEAQ (reference sequence). Trimming cost V 1 base and J 1 base; bases outside gene matches: 9.

This chain links TRBV29-1 with TRBJ1-1; 9 nucleotides agree with TRBD1. Germline V gene lookup returns CDR1 SQVTM and CDR2 ANQGSEA. V was clipped by 2 bases and J by 2 bases; unmatched bases: 15. The CDR3 is 18 amino acids. CDR3 residues: CSVERETGTGWVNTEAFF. The CDR3 DNA reads as TGCAGCGTTGAAAGGGAGACCGGGACAGGGTGGGTAAACACTGAAGCTTTCTTT.

V is TRBV21-1 and J is TRBJ2-1; the D call TRBD2 from the table was never checked on the DNA. TRBV21-1 is a documented pseudogene. This CDR3 has 18 residues. The CDR3 protein is CASSKVRASGRSYNEQFF. CDR3 nucleotides: TGTGCCAGCAGCAAAGTTCGGGCTAGCGGTCGCTCCTACAATGAGCAGTTCTTC.

The chain has TRBV27 and TRBJ2-4; D may be TRBD1 or TRBD2 (5 bases each). V lost 5 bases and J lost 2, with 13 bases in between. This CDR3 region has 15 residues. CDR1 is MNHEY, CDR2 SMNVEV, per germline (reference sequence). The chain's CDR3 is CASSHPGSTKNIQYF. The CDR3 coding sequence is TGTGCCAGCAGTCATCCAGGGAGTACCAAAAACATTCAGTACTTC.

The J gene is TRBJ2-1, the V gene TRBV20-1; D is uncertain. This CDR3 is built from 11 residues. V was clipped by 6 bases and J by 9 bases, with 12 bases between them. CDR1 is DFQATT and CDR2 is SNEGSKA in the germline V gene (reference sequence). The CDR3 sequence: CSASPRVEQFF. For the CDR3, the DNA is TGCAGTGCCTCCCCTAGGGTTGAGCAGTTCTTC.

The chain recombines TRBV9 with TRBJ1-5, with D possibly being TRBD1 (6 bases). The germline gives CDR1 SGDLS, CDR2 YYNGEE. The CDR3 has 15 residues. Trimming left V 1 base short and J 5 bases short, with 13 bases between. The CDR3 nucleotides read TGTGCCAGCAGCGTAAGGGGGGATTCCCATCAGCCCCAGCATTTT. Protein product: CASSVRGDSHQPQHF.